The 12 T cell receptor beta chains reported below all come from one sample, sequenced in a study of sequential checkpoint blockade in melanoma. TCRdb's table, derived via immunoSEQ multiplex PCR, lists solely in-frame clones and lacks some. The sample has about 21,000 clones, around 75% seen once. Treatment meaning: randomized to nivolumab then ipilimumab (arm A) or the reverse (arm B). The material sequenced was CD8+ T cells sorted from blood (inferred from file names), taken from a patient given nivolumab and ipilimumab in sequence. These receptors originate from a human donor with melanoma.

The V gene is TRBV28, the J gene TRBJ2-7, with 7 positions matching TRBD1. The CDR3 is made up of 16 amino acids. After removal of 5 bases from V and 0 bases from J, the junction contained 10 bases not matched to a gene. Germline V gives CDR1 MDHEN, CDR2 SYDVKM. CDR3 DNA sequence: TGTGCCAGCAGTCCGCCCCGGGACAGTCCCTCCTACGAGCAGTACTTC. Translated: CASSPPRDSPSYEQYF.

The rearrangement joins TRBV10-3 to TRBJ1-3; D possibly corresponds to TRBD1 (6 bases). This CDR3 region has 14 residues. CDR1 and CDR2 from the germline V gene are ENHRY and SYGVKD. The CDR3 loop reads CAHTSGVPGNTIYF. DNA of the CDR3: TGTGCGCATACGTCAGGGGTCCCTGGAAACACCATATATTTT.

This chain links TRBV7-9 with TRBJ2-5, with unresolved D. Matching the DNA end better, TRBJ2-7 makes the J call doubtful. CDR3 length: 14 residues. From germline, CDR1 is SEHNR and CDR2 FQNEAQ (reference sequence). CDR3 amino acids: CASSLEASRDEQYF. CDR3 DNA: TGTGCCAGCAGCTTAGAAGCGAGTCGCGACGAGCAGTACTTC.

V is TRBV5-6 and J is TRBJ1-2; D is uncertain. The V and J ends lost 0 bases and 0 bases respectively, with 9 bases between them. The CDR3 is 15 amino acids. Germline CDR1 reads SGHDT; CDR2 reads YYEEEE. The chain's CDR3 is CASSLVYLANYGYTF. The CDR3 nucleotides are TGTGCCAGCAGCTTGGTCTATTTAGCTAACTATGGCTACACCTTC. The full variable domain, completed using reference TRBV5-6 and TRBJ1-2, is DAGVTQSPTHLIKTRGQQVTLRCSPKSGHDTVSWYQQALGQGPQFIFQYYEEEERQRGNFPDRFSGHQFPNYSSELNVNALLLGDSALYLCASSLVYLANYGYTFGSGTRLTVV.

This chain joins TRBV30 and TRBJ2-7; TRBD2 is a possible D gene (6 bases). CDR3 length: 13 residues. V lost 4 bases, J lost 6 bases, and 16 bases lay in between. Germline V gene lookup returns CDR1 GTSNPN and CDR2 SVGIG (reference sequence). CDR3 region: CAWKPVRRGEQYF. DNA of the CDR3: TGTGCCTGGAAGCCCGTGAGGAGGGGCGAGCAGTACTTC.

This chain connects TRBV6-4 to TRBJ1-5; D ambiguous. Between the trimmed V and J ends, which lost 5 bases and 2 bases, there was a span of 13 bases. Germline V gene sequence: CDR1 MRHNA, CDR2 SNTAGT. The CDR3 sequence is 15 residues long. The CDR3 DNA is TGTGCCAGCAGTCCCGACCCAGGCGGCAATCAGCCCCAGCATTTT. Translation: CASSPDPGGNQPQHF.

This rearrangement joins TRBV27 to TRBJ2-7; 11 nucleotides line up with TRBD2. This CDR3 spans 16 amino acids. J lost 0 bases, V lost 3 bases, and 4 bases had no gene match. Germline CDR1 is MNHEY and CDR2 is SMNVEV (reference sequence). The CDR3 nucleotides read TGTGCCAGCAGTTTTTCGACTAGCGGGGTCTCCTACGAGCAGTACTTC. As protein: CASSFSTSGVSYEQYF.

V gene TRBV28 combines with J gene TRBJ2-7, with TRBD2 matching 8 bases. The J segment lost 3 bases and the V segment lost 5 bases, leaving 3 bases of the junction unmatched. CDR1 is MDHEN, CDR2 SYDVKM, per germline. The CDR3 covers 13 residues. The CDR3 DNA is TGTGCCAGCAGTGAGCGGGGGCTCTACGAGCAGTACTTC. Translating it yields CASSERGLYEQYF.

This chain links TRBV5-8 with TRBJ2-7, with TRBD2 matching 7 bases. Germline V gene sequence: CDR1 SGHTS, CDR2 YDEGEE. The V segment lost 2 bases and the J segment 5 bases; nucleotides outside the gene matches: 10. The CDR3 is made up of 15 amino acids. The CDR3 nucleotides read TGTGCCAGCAGCTTAGTGGGCGGGAGTAGTCACGAGCAGTACTTC. The encoded protein is CASSLVGGSSHEQYF.

This clone was seen a handful of times. The rearrangement links TRBV4-2 to TRBJ1-2; TRBD1 aligns across 11 bases. CDR1 is LGHNA and CDR2 is YNFKEQ in the germline V gene. Trimming took 3 bases from V and 0 from J; bases not matched to a gene: 3. This CDR3 is built from 16 residues. The CDR3 DNA is TGTGCCAGCAGCCAGGGGACAGGGGGTTCTAACTATGGCTACACCTTC. Protein sequence: CASSQGTGGSNYGYTF.

The V gene is TRBV6-5, the J gene TRBJ2-7, with D perhaps TRBD1 (5 bases). Trimming cost V 6 bases and J 6 bases, with 15 bases left between them. Germline V lookup: CDR1 MNHEY, CDR2 SVGAGI. The CDR3 sequence is 13 residues long. In DNA form, the CDR3 reads TGTGCCAGCAGCCCAGGACATCTTGGCGAGCAGTACTTC. Residues: CASSPGHLGEQYF.

Comments on this clone: A junction boundary mismatches the germline segment, possibly from a read error. The J gene is TRBJ2-7, the V gene TRBV7-6, with 10 bases matching TRBD2. Germline assignment: CDR1 SGHVS and CDR2 FNYEAQ. CDR3 length: 15 residues. The CDR3 sequence is CASSLTSGNSNEQYF. In DNA, the CDR3 is TGTGCCAGCAGCCTCACTAGCGGGAACTCCAACGAGCAGTACTTC. Supplemented by reference TRBV7-6 and TRBJ2-7, the full variable domain reads GAGVSQSPRYKVTKRGQDVALRCDPISGHVSLYWYRQALGQGPEFLTYFNYEAQQDKSGLPNDRFSAERPEGSISTLTIQRTEQRDSAMYRCASSLTSGNSNEQYFGPGTRLTVT.